This T cell receptor (beta chain) appears in the sequencing data of a study of T cells after yellow fever vaccination. A process of 5'RACE template switching, which added a universal primer site and UMIs, was used to make TCR cDNA. One entry per CDR3 protein, called by TCRdb with MiXCR from the 5' RACE reads. The table has tens of thousands of distinct CDR3 sequences, 7.7% seen once. On this clonotype itself: The antigen remains unidentified.

Study conclusions and caveats: It was a small share of clonotypes that appeared in both CD4 and CD8 compartments. Repertoires sorted by FACS could include abundant clonotypes that are contaminants from the bulk population. Reappearance after the booster was observed for most primary-vaccination clones (around 96% CD4, roughly 90% CD8).

Trimming shortened V by 0 bases and J by 4 bases, and 11 bases separated the two germline ends. The germline V gene has CDR1 SGHDT and CDR2 YYEEEE. The CDR3 loop spans 15 amino acids. The origin of this receptor is a man younger than 45 who received the YFV17D yellow fever vaccine. The sample in question was CD8+ T cells sorted from PBMCs, obtained on the day of the yellow fever booster vaccination. The V call is TRBV5-6, the J call TRBJ2-1; a possible D gene is TRBD2 (5 bases). The CDR3 is CASSLGELGYNEQFF. The CDR3 nucleotides are TGTGCCAGCAGCTTGGGGGAGCTCGGATACAATGAGCAGTTCTTC.